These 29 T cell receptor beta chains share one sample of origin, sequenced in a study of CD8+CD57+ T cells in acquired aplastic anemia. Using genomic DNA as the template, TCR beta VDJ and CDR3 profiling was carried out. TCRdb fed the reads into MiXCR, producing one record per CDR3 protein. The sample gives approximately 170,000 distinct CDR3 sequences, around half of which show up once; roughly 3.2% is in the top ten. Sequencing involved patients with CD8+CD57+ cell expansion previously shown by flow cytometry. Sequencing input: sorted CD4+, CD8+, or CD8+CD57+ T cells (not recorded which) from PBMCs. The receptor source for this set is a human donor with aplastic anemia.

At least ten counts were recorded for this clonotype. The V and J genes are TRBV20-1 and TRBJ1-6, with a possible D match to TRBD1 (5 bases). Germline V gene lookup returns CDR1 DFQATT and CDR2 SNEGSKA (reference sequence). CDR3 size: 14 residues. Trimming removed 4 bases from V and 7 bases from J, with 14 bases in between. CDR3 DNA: TGCAGTGCTAAATTATTAAGACAGAATTCACCCCTCCACTTT. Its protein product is CSAKLLRQNSPLHF.

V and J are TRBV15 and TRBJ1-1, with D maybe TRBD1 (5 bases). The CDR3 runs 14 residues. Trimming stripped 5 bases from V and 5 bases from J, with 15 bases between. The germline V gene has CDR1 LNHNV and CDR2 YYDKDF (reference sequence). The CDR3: CATSRNGGRTEAFF. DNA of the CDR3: TGTGCCACCAGCCGAAATGGGGGGAGAACTGAAGCTTTCTTT.

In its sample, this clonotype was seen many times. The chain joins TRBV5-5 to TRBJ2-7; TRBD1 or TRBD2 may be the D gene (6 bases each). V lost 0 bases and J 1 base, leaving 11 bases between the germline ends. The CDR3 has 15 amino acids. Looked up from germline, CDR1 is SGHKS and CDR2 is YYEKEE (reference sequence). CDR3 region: CASSLDGGGSYEQYF. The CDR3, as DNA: TGTGCCAGCAGCTTGGACGGGGGCGGTTCCTACGAGCAGTACTTC.

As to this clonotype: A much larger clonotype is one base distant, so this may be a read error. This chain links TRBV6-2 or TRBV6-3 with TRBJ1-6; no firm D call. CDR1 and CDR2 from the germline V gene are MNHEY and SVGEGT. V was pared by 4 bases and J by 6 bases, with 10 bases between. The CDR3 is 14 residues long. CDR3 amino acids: CASSCSNSNSPLHF. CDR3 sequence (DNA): TGTGCCAGCAGTTGCTCAAACTCTAATTCACCCCTCCACTTT.

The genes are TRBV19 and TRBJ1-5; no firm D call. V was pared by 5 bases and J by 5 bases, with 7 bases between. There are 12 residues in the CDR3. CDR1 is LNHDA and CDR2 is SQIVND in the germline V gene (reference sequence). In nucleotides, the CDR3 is TGTGCCAGTAGTCTGTCACATCAGCCCCAGCATTTT. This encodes CASSLSHQPQHF.

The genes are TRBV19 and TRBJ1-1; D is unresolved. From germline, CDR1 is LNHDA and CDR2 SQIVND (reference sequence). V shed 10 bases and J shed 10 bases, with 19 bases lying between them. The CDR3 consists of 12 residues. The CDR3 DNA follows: TGTGCCATCACGTCCGTAGGTGTTCGAGCTTTCTTT. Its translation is CAITSVGVRAFF.

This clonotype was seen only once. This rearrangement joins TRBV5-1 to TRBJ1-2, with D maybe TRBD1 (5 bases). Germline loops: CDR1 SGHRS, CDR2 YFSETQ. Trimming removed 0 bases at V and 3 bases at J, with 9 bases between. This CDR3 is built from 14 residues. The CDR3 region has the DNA TGCGCCAGCAGCTTGGGGGACGGGGACTATGGCTACACCTTC. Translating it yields CASSLGDGDYGYTF.

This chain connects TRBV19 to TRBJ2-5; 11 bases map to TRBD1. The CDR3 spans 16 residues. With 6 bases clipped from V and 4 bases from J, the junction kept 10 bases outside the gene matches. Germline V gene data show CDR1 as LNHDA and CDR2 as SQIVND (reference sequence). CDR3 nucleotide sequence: TGTGCCAGTAGCGCAACGGACAGGGGGCGAGGAGAGACCCAGTACTTC. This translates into CASSATDRGRGETQYF. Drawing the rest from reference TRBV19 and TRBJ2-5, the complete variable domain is DGGITQSPKYLFRKEGQNVTLSCEQNLNHDAMYWYRQDPGQGLRLIYYSQIVNDFQKGDIAEGYSVSREKKESFPLTVTSAQKNPTAFYLCASSATDRGRGETQYFGPGTRLLVL.

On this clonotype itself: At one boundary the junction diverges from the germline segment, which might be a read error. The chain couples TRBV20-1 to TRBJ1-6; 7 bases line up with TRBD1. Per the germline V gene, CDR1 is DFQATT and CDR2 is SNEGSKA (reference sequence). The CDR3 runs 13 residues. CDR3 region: CSAAGGDNSPLHF. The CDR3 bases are TGCAGTGCGGCAGGGGGTGATAATTCACCCCTCCACTTC.

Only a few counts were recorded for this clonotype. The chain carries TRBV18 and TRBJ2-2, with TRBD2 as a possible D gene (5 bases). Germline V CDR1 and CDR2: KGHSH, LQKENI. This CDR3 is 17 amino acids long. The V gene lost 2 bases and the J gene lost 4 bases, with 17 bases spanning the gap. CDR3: CASSPFGRRGITGELFF. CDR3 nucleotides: TGTGCCAGCTCACCATTTGGACGCCGGGGAATCACCGGGGAGCTGTTTTTT.

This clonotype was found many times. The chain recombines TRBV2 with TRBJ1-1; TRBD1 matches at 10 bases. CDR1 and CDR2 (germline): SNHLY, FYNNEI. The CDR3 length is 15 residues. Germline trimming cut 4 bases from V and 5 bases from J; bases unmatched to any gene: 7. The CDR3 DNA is TGTGCCAGCAGTGTTCAGGGACAGGGGAGTACTGAAGCTTTCTTT. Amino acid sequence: CASSVQGQGSTEAFF.

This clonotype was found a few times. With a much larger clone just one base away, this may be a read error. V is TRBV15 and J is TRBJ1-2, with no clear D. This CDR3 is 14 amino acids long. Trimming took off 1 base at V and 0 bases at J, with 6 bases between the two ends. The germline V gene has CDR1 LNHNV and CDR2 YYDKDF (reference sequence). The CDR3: CATSRGRTNYGYTF. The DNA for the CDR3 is TGTGCCACCAGCAGAGGTCGCACTAACTATGGCTACACCTTC.

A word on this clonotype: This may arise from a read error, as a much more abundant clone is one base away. CDR3 loop: CSAHQGAASPYNEQFF. The CDR3 DNA reads as TGCAGTGCTCACCAGGGAGCGGCCAGCCCCTACAATGAGCAGTTCTTC. V usage is TRBV20-1 and J usage is TRBJ2-1, with D perhaps TRBD1 or TRBD2 (5 bases each). V was trimmed by 5 bases and J by 2 bases, leaving 19 bases between them. The CDR3 has 16 residues. Germline CDR1 DFQATT, CDR2 SNEGSKA (reference sequence).

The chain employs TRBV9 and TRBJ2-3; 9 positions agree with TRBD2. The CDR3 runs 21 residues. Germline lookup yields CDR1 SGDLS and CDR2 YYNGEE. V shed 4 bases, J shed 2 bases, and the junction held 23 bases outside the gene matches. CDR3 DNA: TGTGCCAGCAGCCTGAATCCGGGACTCCTTCTGCGGGGGGGTTTCACAGATACGCAGTATTTT. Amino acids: CASSLNPGLLLRGGFTDTQYF.

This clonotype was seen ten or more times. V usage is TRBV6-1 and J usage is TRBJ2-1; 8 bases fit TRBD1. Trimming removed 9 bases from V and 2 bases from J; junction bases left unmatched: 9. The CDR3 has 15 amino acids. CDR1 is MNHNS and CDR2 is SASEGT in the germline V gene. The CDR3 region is CASNSGTGAYNEQFF. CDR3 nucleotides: TGTGCCAGTAATTCCGGGACAGGAGCCTACAATGAGCAGTTCTTC.

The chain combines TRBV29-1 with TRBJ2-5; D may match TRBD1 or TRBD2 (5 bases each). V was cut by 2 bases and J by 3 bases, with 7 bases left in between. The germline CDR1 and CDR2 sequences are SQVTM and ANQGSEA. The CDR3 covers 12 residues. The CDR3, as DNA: TGCAGCGTTGAATGGGGGAAAGAGACCCAGTACTTC. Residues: CSVEWGKETQYF. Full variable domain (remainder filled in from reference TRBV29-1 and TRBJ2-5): SAVISQKPSRDICQRGTSLTIQCQVDSQVTMMFWYRQQPGQSLTLIATANQGSEATYESGFVIDKFPISRPNLTFSTLTVSNMSPEDSSIYLCSVEWGKETQYFGPGTRLLVL.

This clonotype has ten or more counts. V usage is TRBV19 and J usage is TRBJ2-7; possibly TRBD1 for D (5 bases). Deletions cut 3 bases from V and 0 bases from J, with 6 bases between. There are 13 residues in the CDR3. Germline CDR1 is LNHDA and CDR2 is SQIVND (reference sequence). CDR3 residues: CASSIQGSYEQYF. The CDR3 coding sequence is TGTGCCAGTAGTATCCAGGGCTCCTACGAGCAGTACTTC.

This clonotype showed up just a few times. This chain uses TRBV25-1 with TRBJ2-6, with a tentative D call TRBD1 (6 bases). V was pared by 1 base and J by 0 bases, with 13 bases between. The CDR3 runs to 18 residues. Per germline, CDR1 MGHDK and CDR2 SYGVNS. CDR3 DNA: TGTGCCAGCAGTGAATCAGGGGCGCCTTCCTCTGGGGCCAACGTCCTGACTTTC. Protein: CASSESGAPSSGANVLTF.

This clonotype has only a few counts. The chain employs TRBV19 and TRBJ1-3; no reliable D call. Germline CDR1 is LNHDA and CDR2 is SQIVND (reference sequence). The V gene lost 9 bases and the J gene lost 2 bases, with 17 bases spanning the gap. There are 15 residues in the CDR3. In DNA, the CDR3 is TGTGCCAGCAGCCAAGATGGACCAACTGGAAACACCATATATTTT. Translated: CASSQDGPTGNTIYF.

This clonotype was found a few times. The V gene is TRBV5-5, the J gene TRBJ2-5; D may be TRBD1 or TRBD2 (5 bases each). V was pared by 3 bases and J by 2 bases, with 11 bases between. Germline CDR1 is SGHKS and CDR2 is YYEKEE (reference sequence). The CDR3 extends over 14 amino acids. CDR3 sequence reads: CASSSRDRQETQYF. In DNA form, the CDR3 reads TGTGCCAGCAGCTCCCGGGACCGACAAGAGACCCAGTACTTC.

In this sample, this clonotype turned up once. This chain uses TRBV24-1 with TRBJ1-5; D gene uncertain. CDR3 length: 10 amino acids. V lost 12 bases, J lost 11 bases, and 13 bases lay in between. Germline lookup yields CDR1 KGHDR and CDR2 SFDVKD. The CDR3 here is CAGRWETQHF. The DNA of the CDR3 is TGTGCCGGCAGGTGGGAGACCCAGCATTTT.

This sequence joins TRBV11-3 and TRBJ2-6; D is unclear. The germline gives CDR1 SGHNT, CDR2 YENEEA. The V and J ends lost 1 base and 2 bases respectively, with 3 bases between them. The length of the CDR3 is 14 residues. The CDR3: CASSLGPGANVLTF. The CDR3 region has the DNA TGTGCCAGCAGCTTAGGGCCTGGGGCCAACGTCCTGACTTTC.

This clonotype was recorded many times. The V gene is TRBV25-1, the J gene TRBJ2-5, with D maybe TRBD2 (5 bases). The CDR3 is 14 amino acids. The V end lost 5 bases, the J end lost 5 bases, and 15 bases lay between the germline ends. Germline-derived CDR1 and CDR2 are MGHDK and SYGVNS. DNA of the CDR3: TGTGCCAGCAGTCCTAATGAGGGCGTGGAGACCCAGTACTTC. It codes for CASSPNEGVETQYF.

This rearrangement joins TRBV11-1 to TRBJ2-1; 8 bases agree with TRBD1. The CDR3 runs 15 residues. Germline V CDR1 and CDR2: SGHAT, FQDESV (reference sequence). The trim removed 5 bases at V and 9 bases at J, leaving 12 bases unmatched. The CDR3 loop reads CASSEQGAVISEQFF. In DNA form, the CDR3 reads TGTGCCAGCAGCGAGCAGGGGGCAGTAATTAGTGAGCAGTTCTTC.

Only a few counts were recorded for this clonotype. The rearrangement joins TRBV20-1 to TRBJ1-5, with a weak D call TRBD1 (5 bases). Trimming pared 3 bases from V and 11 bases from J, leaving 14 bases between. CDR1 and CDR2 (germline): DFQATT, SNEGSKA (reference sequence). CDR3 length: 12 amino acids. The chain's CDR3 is CSARPGDSAQHF. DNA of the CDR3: TGCAGTGCTAGGCCCGGAGACAGCGCCCAGCATTTT.

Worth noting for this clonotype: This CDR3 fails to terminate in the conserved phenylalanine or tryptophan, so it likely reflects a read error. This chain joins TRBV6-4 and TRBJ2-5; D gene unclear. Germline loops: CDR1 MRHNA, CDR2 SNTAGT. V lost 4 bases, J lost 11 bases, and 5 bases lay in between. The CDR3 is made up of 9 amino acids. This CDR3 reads CASSVGQYT. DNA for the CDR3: TGTGCCAGCAGTGTGGGACAGTACACC.

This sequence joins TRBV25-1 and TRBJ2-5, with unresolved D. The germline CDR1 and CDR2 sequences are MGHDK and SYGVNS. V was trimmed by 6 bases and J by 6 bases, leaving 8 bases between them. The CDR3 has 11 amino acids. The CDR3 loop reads CASRSGQTQYF. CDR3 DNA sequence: TGTGCCAGCAGGTCCGGACAGACCCAGTACTTC.

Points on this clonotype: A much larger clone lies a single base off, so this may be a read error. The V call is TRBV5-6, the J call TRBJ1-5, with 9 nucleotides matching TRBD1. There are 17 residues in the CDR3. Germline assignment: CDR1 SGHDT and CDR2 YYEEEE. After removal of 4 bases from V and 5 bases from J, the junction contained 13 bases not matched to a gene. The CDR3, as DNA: TGTGCCAGCAGCCGCCGGGACAGGGTAAATTTAGATCAGCCCCAGCATTTT. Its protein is CASSRRDRVNLDQPQHF.

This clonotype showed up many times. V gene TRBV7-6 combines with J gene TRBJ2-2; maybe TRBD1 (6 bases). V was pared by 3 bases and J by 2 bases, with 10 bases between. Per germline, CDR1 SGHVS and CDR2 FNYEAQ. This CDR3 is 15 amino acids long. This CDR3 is CASSFQDSNTGELFF. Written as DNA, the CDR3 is TGTGCCAGCAGCTTTCAGGACAGTAACACCGGGGAGCTGTTTTTT.